The following is a TCR beta chain sequence with its context. The CDR3 extends over 15 amino acids. Trimming removed 4 bases from V and 3 bases from J; junction bases left unmatched: 3. Germline CDR1 and CDR2: SGHKS and YYEKEE (reference sequence). The data belong to a study of blood T cell repertoires in COVID-19. At the level of the study: Acute and convalescent COVID-19 samples came from the United States, Italy and Spain. The analysed material was cDNA or gDNA that came from T cells, B-cell-depleted T cells, or PBMCs.

Authors' data handling: Nucleated cell number was recorded as an estimate derived from reference gene primer amplification. TCRdb's table, derived via immunoSEQ multiplex PCR, lists solely in-frame clones and lacks some. That table is the source of V, J and clone size, and D and trimming were worked out from the DNA. The table has about 340,000 clones, 91% seen once; the top ten hold less than 3.5%. This chain joins TRBV5-5 and TRBJ2-1; 11 positions agree with TRBD2. This clonotype was sampled from a woman under 30 who had recovered from COVID-19. The sequencing sample was made of peripheral blood. CDR3 in DNA: TGTGCCAGCAGCCCCGGGACTAGCGGCTACAATGAGCAGTTCTTC. Translation: CASSPGTSGYNEQFF.